Presented here are 3 T cell receptor beta chains from one specimen sequenced in a study of Ad26.COV2.S vaccination and SARS-CoV-2 variants. Some clones are missing from TCRdb's copy, which holds only in-frame ones; the method was immunoSEQ multiplex PCR. The sample lists roughly 350,000 clones, roughly 91% occurring once. Treatment in this sample: some 20 received Ad26.COV2.S at low or high dose, single or two shots; 5 received placebo; per-sample allocation not given. Sampling occurred on day 63 after the first vaccine or placebo injection. The sequencing used peripheral blood, collected in a trial of Ad26.COV2.S vaccine versus placebo. The receptors here all came from a person aged 18-60 years who received the Ad26.COV2.S COVID-19 vaccine or a placebo.

The count of this clone is one. V is TRBV18 and J is TRBJ1-1, with a weak D call TRBD1 (5 bases). The germline V gene has CDR1 KGHSH and CDR2 LQKENI. This CDR3 region has 16 residues. The ends were cut back, 4 bases at V and 0 bases at J, with 15 bases in the middle. This CDR3 reads CASSRTLDSMNTEAFF. The CDR3 DNA reads as TGTGCCAGCTCACGGACGCTCGACAGCATGAACACTGAAGCTTTCTTT.

Many counts were recorded for this clone. The V and J genes are TRBV7-8 and TRBJ2-4, with TRBD1 matching over 8 bases. The germline V gene encodes CDR1 SGHVS and CDR2 FQNEAQ. The junction had 9 bases not matched to a gene; V was cut back by 4 bases and J by 7 bases. This CDR3 contains 15 residues. The CDR3 loop reads CASSSAGGWGNIQYF. In DNA, the CDR3 is TGTGCCAGCAGCTCCGCAGGGGGCTGGGGGAACATTCAGTACTTC.

This clone turned up a few times. The rearrangement links TRBV4-2 to TRBJ2-7; the match to TRBD2 covers 7 bases. With 0 bases clipped from V and 7 bases from J, the junction kept 12 bases outside the gene matches. CDR3 length: 16 amino acids. Germline CDR1 and CDR2: LGHNA and YNFKEQ. The chain's CDR3 is CASSQDATSWVREQYF. The CDR3, as DNA: TGTGCCAGCAGCCAAGACGCGACTAGCTGGGTAAGGGAGCAGTACTTC.